A single sample is the source of the 25 T cell receptor beta chains below, sequenced in a study of breast tumors, draining lymph nodes, adjacent tissues. The lymph nodes were axillary draining lymph nodes from breast cancer patients. TCRdb re-called the multiplex PCR reads with MiXCR, one entry per CDR3 protein. The table has 250,000 or so distinct CDR3 sequences, over 30% seen once; the top ten hold over 0.95%. Source material: axillary lymph node tissue. All receptors come from a female donor with breast cancer. Some clones in this sample may be carry-over from other donors' samples.

This clonotype appeared many times. A single base separates this from a much larger clone, so it may be a read error. This chain uses TRBV5-1 with TRBJ2-7; D is possibly TRBD2 (6 bases). CDR1 SGHRS and CDR2 YFSETQ come from the germline V gene. The CDR3 is made up of 13 amino acids. Trimming left V 4 bases short and J 10 bases short, with 18 bases between. The CDR3 protein is CASSPSGWGDQYF. The DNA of the CDR3 is TGCGCCAGCAGCCCGAGCGGGTGGGGCGACCAGTACTTC.

This clonotype was detected many times. The chain links TRBV29-1 to TRBJ1-2; possibly TRBD1 for D (5 bases). CDR3 length: 14 amino acids. Germline-derived CDR1 and CDR2 are SQVTM and ANQGSEA. The V end was cut by 4 bases, the J end by 1 base, with 13 bases between. This CDR3 reads CSVGSTGDNYGYTF. The CDR3 DNA sequence: TGCAGCGTTGGGTCCACAGGTGATAACTATGGCTACACCTTC.

In regard to this clonotype: At one end the junction does not follow the germline gene, possibly because of a read error. The J gene is TRBJ2-2, the V gene TRBV19, with 8 nucleotides matching TRBD1. Germline-derived CDR1 and CDR2 are LNHDA and SQIVND (reference sequence). This CDR3 comprises 14 residues. The CDR3 DNA reads as TGTGCCGGTGACCAGGGGGCTGACACCGGGGAGTTGTTTTTT. This translates into CAGDQGADTGELFF.

There are a few counts of this clonotype. The rearrangement uses TRBV28 and TRBJ2-6; TRBD1 is a possible D gene (5 bases). Germline V gene data show CDR1 as MDHEN and CDR2 as SYDVKM. The CDR3 has 16 amino acids. V dropped 7 bases and J dropped 1 base, with 14 bases sitting between them. The CDR3 spells CASTPQGRSGANVLTF. The DNA for the CDR3 is TGTGCCAGCACCCCGCAGGGTAGGTCTGGGGCCAACGTCCTGACTTTC.

This clonotype came up many times. The J gene is TRBJ2-3, the V gene TRBV7-9, with TRBD2 identical over 11 bases. Unmatched junction bases numbered 11, after V lost 5 bases and J lost 7 bases. Germline loops: CDR1 SEHNR, CDR2 FQNEAQ (reference sequence). The CDR3 covers 16 residues. The CDR3 is CASSPPGSSGRYTQYF. DNA of the CDR3: TGTGCCAGCAGCCCGCCCGGGTCTAGCGGGAGGTATACGCAGTATTTT.

This clonotype was counted many times. The V and J genes are TRBV30 and TRBJ2-3, with D unresolved. Germline V CDR1 and CDR2: GTSNPN, SVGIG (reference sequence). With 2 bases removed from V and 3 bases from J, the gap between germline ends came to 9 bases. The CDR3 runs to 13 residues. The CDR3 sequence is CAWSSVLTDTQYF. CDR3 sequence (DNA): TGTGCCTGGAGTTCGGTTCTGACAGATACGCAGTATTTT.

This clonotype occurred many times. The V gene is TRBV29-1, the J gene TRBJ1-2; 8 bases align to TRBD1. The germline V gene has CDR1 SQVTM and CDR2 ANQGSEA. CDR3 size: 13 residues. The V gene end was trimmed by 6 bases and the J gene end by 4 bases; junction bases not matched to a gene: 7. CDR3 DNA sequence: TGCAGCGTGGAGGACAGGGTGATCTATGGCTACACCTTC. The encoded protein is CSVEDRVIYGYTF.

This clonotype was picked up many times. V and J are TRBV24-1 and TRBJ2-1; a weak D match, TRBD2 (6 bases). Deletions cut 1 base from V and 7 bases from J, with 13 bases between. Germline CDR1 reads KGHDR; CDR2 reads SFDVKD. The CDR3 has 15 residues. The DNA for the CDR3 is TGTGCCACCAGTGATTTTGAGGCGGGACGTAATGAGCAGTTCTTC. The encoded protein is CATSDFEAGRNEQFF.

There are many counts of this clonotype. J is TRBJ2-5 and V is TRBV19; maybe TRBD2 (5 bases). The CDR3 extends over 13 amino acids. V lost 8 bases to trimming and J lost 5 bases, with 15 bases between them. Germline loops: CDR1 LNHDA, CDR2 SQIVND (reference sequence). The chain's CDR3 is CASGSRGGETQYF. The CDR3 nucleotides read TGTGCCAGTGGAAGCCGGGGTGGGGAGACCCAGTACTTC.

This clonotype was counted at least ten times. The CDR3 is CASSLRQGTYEQYF. The DNA of the CDR3 is TGTGCCAGTAGTCTAAGACAGGGTACCTACGAGCAGTACTTC. The V gene is TRBV19, the J gene TRBJ2-7, with 7 positions matching TRBD1. V shed 5 bases and J 2 bases; nucleotides not matched to a gene: 6. The germline gives CDR1 LNHDA, CDR2 SQIVND (reference sequence). This CDR3 is built from 14 residues.

This clonotype was picked up many times. The chain employs TRBV12-3 or TRBV12-4 and TRBJ2-1, with no clear D. The CDR3 covers 11 residues. Between the trimmed V and J ends, which lost 3 bases and 12 bases, there was a span of 9 bases. In DNA, the CDR3 is TGTGCCAGCAGTTTCTCAAAGGCGCAGTTCTTC. It encodes CASSFSKAQFF.

The table lists this clonotype with a few counts. The J gene is TRBJ2-1, the V gene TRBV20-1, with 9 bases fitting TRBD2. The germline gives CDR1 DFQATT, CDR2 SNEGSKA (reference sequence). The CDR3 is 18 residues long. Losses at the gene ends were 2 bases for V and 6 bases for J; bases not matched to a gene: 17. CDR3 nucleotide sequence: TGCAGTGCTAGATCCGACAGACTAGCGGCAGGGCGCCCCAATGAGCAGTTCTTC. It yields the protein CSARSDRLAAGRPNEQFF.

This clonotype has more than one count but fewer than ten. V gene TRBV18 combines with J gene TRBJ2-7, with D perhaps assigned TRBD1 or TRBD2 (5 bases each). Trimming took 2 bases from V and 3 from J, leaving 8 bases between them. CDR3 length: 13 residues. Per germline, CDR1 KGHSH and CDR2 LQKENI. Here the CDR3 reads CASSPTGGYEQYF. The DNA of the CDR3 is TGTGCCAGCTCACCAACTGGGGGCTACGAGCAGTACTTC. Together with reference TRBV18 and TRBJ2-7, the CDR3 gives the full variable domain: NAGVMQNPRHLVRRRGQEARLRCSPMKGHSHVYWYRQLPEEGLKFMVYLQKENIIDESGMPKERFSAEFPKEGPSILRIQQVVRGDSAAYFCASSPTGGYEQYFGPGTRLTVT.

In its sample, this clonotype was seen many times. The CDR3 sequence is CASSLQGLNEKLFF. The DNA of the CDR3 is TGTGCCAGCAGTTTACAGGGGTTGAATGAAAAACTGTTTTTT. The chain has TRBV12-3 or TRBV12-4 and TRBJ1-4, with D possibly TRBD1 on 6 matching bases. CDR3 length: 14 residues. Between the trimmed V and J ends, which lost 2 bases and 5 bases, there was a span of 9 bases.

The CDR3 reads CASSLTGGRNEQYF. For the CDR3, the DNA is TGCGCCAGCAGCTTGACAGGGGGTAGGAACGAGCAGTACTTC. The J gene is TRBJ2-7, the V gene TRBV5-1; TRBD1 matches at 8 bases. The CDR3 consists of 14 residues. Germline V gene data show CDR1 as SGHRS and CDR2 as YFSETQ. J gave up 5 bases and V 1 base, and 5 bases lay outside the gene matches.

This clonotype was observed a few times. An end of the junction does not agree with germline; a read error may underlie this. This chain connects TRBV7-9 to TRBJ2-6, with D perhaps TRBD1 (5 bases). Germline assignment: CDR1 SEHNR and CDR2 FQNEAQ (reference sequence). This CDR3 contains 18 residues. The CDR3 region is CASSLQGLTNSGAHVLAF. CDR3 DNA: TGTGCCAGCAGCTTACAAGGCCTTACAAACTCTGGGGCCCACGTCCTGGCTTTC.

A remark on this clonotype: A much larger clone is a single base away; this may be a read error. This chain connects TRBV3-1 to TRBJ2-5, with D possibly matching TRBD1 (6 bases). This CDR3 contains 13 residues. Germline V gene lookup returns CDR1 LGHDT and CDR2 YNNKEL (reference sequence). The CDR3 DNA reads as TGTGCCAGCAGCCACAGGGGTCAAGGGACCCAGTACTTC. The encoded protein is CASSHRGQGTQYF.

At least ten counts were recorded for this clonotype. CDR3 loop: CSGSTGSHYEQYF. The CDR3 bases are TGCAGCGGCTCGACAGGATCCCACTACGAGCAGTACTTC. The chain couples TRBV29-1 to TRBJ2-7, with TRBD1 as a possible D gene (6 bases). Trimming shortened V by 7 bases and J by 3 bases, and 16 bases separated the two germline ends. Germline V gene data show CDR1 as SQVTM and CDR2 as ANQGSEA. There are 13 residues in the CDR3.

In its sample, this clonotype was seen many times. The chain recombines TRBV19 with TRBJ1-5, with 12 nucleotides matching TRBD1. Unmatched junction bases numbered 10, after V lost 7 bases and J lost 0 bases. Germline V gene sequence: CDR1 LNHDA, CDR2 SQIVND (reference sequence). CDR3 length: 18 amino acids. This CDR3 is CASTRTGTGGLSNQPQHF. For the CDR3, the DNA is TGTGCCAGTACCAGGACCGGGACAGGGGGCCTTAGCAATCAGCCCCAGCATTTT.

This clonotype occurred many times. The V gene is TRBV11-2, the J gene TRBJ2-7; no clear D gene. The CDR3 runs to 15 residues. The germline gives CDR1 SGHAT, CDR2 FQNNGV. V lost 5 bases and J 3 bases, leaving 17 bases between the germline ends. The CDR3 spells CASSPGPYPNYEQYF. In DNA, the CDR3 is TGTGCCAGCAGCCCAGGACCATACCCGAACTACGAGCAGTACTTC. The full variable domain, its missing parts supplied by reference TRBV11-2 and TRBJ2-7, is EAGVAQSPRYKIIEKRQSVAFWCNPISGHATLYWYQQILGQGPKLLIQFQNNGVVDDSQLPKDRFSAERLKGVDSTLKIQPAKLEDSAVYLCASSPGPYPNYEQYFGPGTRLTVT.

There are many counts of this clonotype. V is TRBV19 and J is TRBJ2-1, with 7 positions matching TRBD1. V lost 3 bases, J lost 2 bases, and 19 bases stayed unmatched. The CDR3 loop spans 20 amino acids. CDR1 is LNHDA and CDR2 is SQIVND in the germline V gene (reference sequence). The CDR3 coding sequence is TGTGCCAGTAGTATTGGGACCAACAGGGGTCTTATTTCAGCCTACAATGAGCAGTTCTTC. Amino acids: CASSIGTNRGLISAYNEQFF.

This clonotype showed up many times. The chain combines TRBV6-5 with TRBJ2-7, with no clear D. The V end was cut by 6 bases, the J end by 3 bases, with 18 bases between. Germline lookup yields CDR1 MNHEY and CDR2 SVGAGI. The CDR3 has 15 amino acids. The CDR3 DNA is TGTGCCAGCAGCAAAGACCTCAACTTACGCTACGAGCAGTACTTC. Encoded protein: CASSKDLNLRYEQYF.

This clonotype was detected a few times. J is TRBJ2-1 and V is TRBV6-2 or TRBV6-3; D is ambiguous. Germline V gene sequence: CDR1 MNHEY, CDR2 SVGEGT. V shed 6 bases and J shed 4 bases, with 19 bases lying between them. The CDR3 has 16 amino acids. For the CDR3, the DNA is TGTGCCAGCAGCCACCTACCCACCCTTCAATACAATGAGCAGTTCTTC. As protein: CASSHLPTLQYNEQFF.

This clonotype has a count of ten or more. The chain uses TRBV24-1 and TRBJ2-3, with D unresolved. Trimming left V 6 bases short and J 6 bases short, with 6 bases between. Germline V CDR1 and CDR2: KGHDR, SFDVKD. The CDR3 consists of 11 residues. The CDR3 sequence is CATSRLDTQYF. The CDR3 nucleotides are TGTGCCACCAGTCGTCTGGATACGCAGTATTTT.

This clonotype was observed at least ten times. The chain couples TRBV12-3 or TRBV12-4 to TRBJ2-2, with 7 bases lining up with TRBD2. V was clipped by 4 bases and J by 7 bases; unmatched bases: 9. This CDR3 has 15 residues. DNA for the CDR3: TGTGCCAGCAGTTCACGGACTAGGGTCGTCGGGGAGCTGTTTTTT. Protein: CASSSRTRVVGELFF.